This TCR beta chain is from a study of blood T cell repertoires in COVID-19. The overall study: In each case, the material was cDNA or gDNA derived from T cells, B-cell-depleted T cells, or PBMCs.

V was pared by 7 bases and J by 7 bases, with 8 bases of the junction left unmatched. The germline V gene encodes CDR1 LGHDT and CDR2 YNNKEL (reference sequence). This CDR3 region has 13 residues. Only in-frame clones appear in the TCRdb table, and some are missing; sequencing was by immunoSEQ multiplex PCR. The sample holds 57,000 or so clones, approximately 83% seen once. The sample was peripheral blood. This receptor was obtained from a human donor in a cohort sampled during active COVID-19. V gene TRBV3-1 (or the pseudogene TRBV3-2) combines with J gene TRBJ1-1; 8 bases fit TRBD1. CDR3 coding DNA: TGTGCCAGCAACCTTAGAGACAGGGGTGAAGCTTTCTTT. It is translated as CASNLRDRGEAFF.